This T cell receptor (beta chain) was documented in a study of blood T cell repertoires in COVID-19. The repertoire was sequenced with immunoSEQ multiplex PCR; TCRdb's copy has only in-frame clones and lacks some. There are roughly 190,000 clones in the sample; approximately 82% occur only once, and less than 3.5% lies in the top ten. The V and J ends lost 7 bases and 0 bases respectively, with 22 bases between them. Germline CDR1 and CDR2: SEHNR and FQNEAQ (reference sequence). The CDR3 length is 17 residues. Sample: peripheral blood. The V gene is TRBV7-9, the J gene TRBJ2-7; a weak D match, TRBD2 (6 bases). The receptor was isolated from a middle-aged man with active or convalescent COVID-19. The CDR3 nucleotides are TGTGCCAGCACCCCGGCGGGGCTGACCCTTCTCTCCTACGAGCAGTACTTC. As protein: CASTPAGLTLLSYEQYF.